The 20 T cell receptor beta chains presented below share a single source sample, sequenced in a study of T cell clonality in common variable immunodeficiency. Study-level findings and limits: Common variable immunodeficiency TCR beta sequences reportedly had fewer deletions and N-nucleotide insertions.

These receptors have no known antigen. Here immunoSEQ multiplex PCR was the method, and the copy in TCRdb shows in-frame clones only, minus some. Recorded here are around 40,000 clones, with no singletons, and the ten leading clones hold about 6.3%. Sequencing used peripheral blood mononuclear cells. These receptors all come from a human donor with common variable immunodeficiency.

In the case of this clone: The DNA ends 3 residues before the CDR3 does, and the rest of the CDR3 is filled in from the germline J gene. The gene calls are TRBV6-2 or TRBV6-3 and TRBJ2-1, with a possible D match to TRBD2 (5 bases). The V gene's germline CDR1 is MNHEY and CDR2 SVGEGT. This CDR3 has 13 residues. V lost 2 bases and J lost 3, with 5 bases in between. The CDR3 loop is CASSYTSYNEQFF. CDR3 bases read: TGTGCCAGCAGTTACACTAGCTACAATGAG.

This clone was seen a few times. CDR3 sequence: CASSQGDSRSYEQYF. The CDR3 DNA, read in part, is TGTGCCAGCAGCCAGGGGGACTCTAGATCCTACGAG. V is TRBV7-6 and J is TRBJ2-7, with TRBD1 as a possible D gene (7 bases). Read sequence stops 3 residues before the CDR3 end, and the germline J gene provides the missing end. V lost 5 bases and J 1 base, leaving 15 bases between the germline ends. CDR1 is SGHVS, CDR2 FNYEAQ, per germline. The CDR3 consists of 15 residues.

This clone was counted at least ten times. The DNA read from the CDR3 is TGTGCCAGCAGCTTAGGGCAGTCAAGTGCAGATACG. Protein product: CASSLGQSSADT. The whole CDR3 reads CASSLGQSSADTQYF. The V gene is TRBV7-9, the J gene TRBJ2-3; D is unresolved. The DNA ends 3 residues before the CDR3 does, and the rest of the CDR3 is filled in from the germline J gene. CDR3 length equals 15 residues. CDR1 SEHNR and CDR2 FQNEAQ come from the germline V gene (reference sequence). V lost 1 base and J 4 bases, leaving 12 bases between the germline ends.

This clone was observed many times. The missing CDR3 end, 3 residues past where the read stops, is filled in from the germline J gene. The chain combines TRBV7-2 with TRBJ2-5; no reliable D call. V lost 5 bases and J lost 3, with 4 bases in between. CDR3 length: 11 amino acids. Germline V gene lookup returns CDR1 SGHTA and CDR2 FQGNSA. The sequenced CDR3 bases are TGTGCCAGCAGCGCTAAAGAGACC. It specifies CASSAKET. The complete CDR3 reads CASSAKETQYF.

The covered CDR3 bases are TGTGCCAGTAGTTCCGAGGGGGGGAGCGGGAGGAAAGGTGAG. The encoded protein is CASSSEGGSGRKGE. The full CDR3 protein is CASSSEGGSGRKGEQFF. The rearrangement joins TRBV19 to TRBJ2-1; 9 positions match TRBD2. Coverage ceases 3 residues before the CDR3 finishes, and the germline J gene fills in the end. J was trimmed by 9 bases and V by 5 bases; bases with no gene match: 17. Germline V CDR1 and CDR2: LNHDA, SQIVND (reference sequence). CDR3 size: 17 residues.

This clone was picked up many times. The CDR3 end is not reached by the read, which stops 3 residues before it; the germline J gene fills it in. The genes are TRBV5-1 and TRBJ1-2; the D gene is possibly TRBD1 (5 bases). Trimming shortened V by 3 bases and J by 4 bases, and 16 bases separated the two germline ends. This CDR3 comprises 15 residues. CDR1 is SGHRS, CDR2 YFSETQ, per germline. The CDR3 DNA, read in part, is TGCGCCAGCAGCTCCGGGACTATCGGAAGCTATGGC. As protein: CASSSGTIGSYG. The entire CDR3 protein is CASSSGTIGSYGYTF.

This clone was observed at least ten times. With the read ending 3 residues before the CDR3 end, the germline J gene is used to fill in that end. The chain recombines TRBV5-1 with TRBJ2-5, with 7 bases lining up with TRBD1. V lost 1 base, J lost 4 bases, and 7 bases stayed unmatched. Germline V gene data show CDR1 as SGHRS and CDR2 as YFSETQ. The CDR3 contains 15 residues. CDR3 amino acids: CASSLSGQVGETQYF. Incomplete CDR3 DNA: TGCGCCAGCAGCTTGAGTGGACAGGTGGGAGAGACC. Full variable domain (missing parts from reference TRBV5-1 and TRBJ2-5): KAGVTQTPRYLIKTRGQQVTLSCSPISGHRSVSWYQQTPGQGLQFLFEYFSETQRNKGNFPGRFSGRQFSNSRSEMNVSTLELGDSALYLCASSLSGQVGETQYFGPGTRLLVL.

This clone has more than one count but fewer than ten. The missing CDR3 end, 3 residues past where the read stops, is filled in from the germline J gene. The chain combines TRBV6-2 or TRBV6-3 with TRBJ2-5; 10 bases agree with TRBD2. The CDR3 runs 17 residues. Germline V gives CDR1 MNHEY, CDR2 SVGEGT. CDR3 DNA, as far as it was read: TGTGCCAGCAGTTACGTCTTAGCGGGGGGCATTTTGGGTACC. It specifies CASSYVLAGGILGT. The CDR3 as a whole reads CASSYVLAGGILGTQYF.

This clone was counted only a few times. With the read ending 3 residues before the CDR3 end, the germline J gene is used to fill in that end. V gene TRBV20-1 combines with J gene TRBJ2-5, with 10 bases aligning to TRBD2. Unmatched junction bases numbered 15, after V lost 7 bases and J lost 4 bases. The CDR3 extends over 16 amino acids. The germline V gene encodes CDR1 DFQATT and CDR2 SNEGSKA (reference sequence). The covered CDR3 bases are TGCAGTGTCCCCGGGGCTAGCGGGAGACTTAGAGAGACC. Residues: CSVPGASGRLRET. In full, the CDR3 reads CSVPGASGRLRETQYF.

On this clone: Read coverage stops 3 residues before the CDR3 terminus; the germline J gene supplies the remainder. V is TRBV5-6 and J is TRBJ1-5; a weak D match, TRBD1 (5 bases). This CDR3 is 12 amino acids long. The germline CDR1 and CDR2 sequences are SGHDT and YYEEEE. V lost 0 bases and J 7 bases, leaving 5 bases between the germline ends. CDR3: CASSLDRQPQHF. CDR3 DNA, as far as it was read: TGTGCCAGCAGCTTGGACAGGCAGCCC. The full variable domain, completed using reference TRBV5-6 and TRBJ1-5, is DAGVTQSPTHLIKTRGQQVTLRCSPKSGHDTVSWYQQALGQGPQFIFQYYEEEERQRGNFPDRFSGHQFPNYSSELNVNALLLGDSALYLCASSLDRQPQHFGDGTRLSIL.

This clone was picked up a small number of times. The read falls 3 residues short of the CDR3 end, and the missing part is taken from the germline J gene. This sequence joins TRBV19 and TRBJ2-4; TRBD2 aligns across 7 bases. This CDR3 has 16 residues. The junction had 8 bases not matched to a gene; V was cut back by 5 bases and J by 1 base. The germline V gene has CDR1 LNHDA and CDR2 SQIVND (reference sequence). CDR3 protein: CASSPLDSGAKNIQYF. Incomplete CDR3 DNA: TGTGCCAGTAGTCCTCTAGATAGCGGGGCCAAAAACATT.

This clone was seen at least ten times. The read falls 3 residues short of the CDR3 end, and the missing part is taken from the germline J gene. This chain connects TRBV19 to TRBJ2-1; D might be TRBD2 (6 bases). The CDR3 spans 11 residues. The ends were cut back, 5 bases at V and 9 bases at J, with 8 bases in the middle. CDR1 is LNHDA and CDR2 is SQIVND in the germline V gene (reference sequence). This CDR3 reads CASSLEGEQFF. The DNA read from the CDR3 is TGTGCCAGTAGTTTGGAGGGTGAG.

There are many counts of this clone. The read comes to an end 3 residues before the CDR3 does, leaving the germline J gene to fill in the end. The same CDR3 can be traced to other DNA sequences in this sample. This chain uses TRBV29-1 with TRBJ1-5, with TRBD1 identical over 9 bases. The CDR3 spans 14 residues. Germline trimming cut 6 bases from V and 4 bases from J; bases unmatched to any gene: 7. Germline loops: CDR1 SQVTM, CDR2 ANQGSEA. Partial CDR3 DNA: TGCAGCGTCGCGACAGGGGGAGGGAATCAGCCC. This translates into CSVATGGGNQP. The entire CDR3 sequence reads CSVATGGGNQPQHF.

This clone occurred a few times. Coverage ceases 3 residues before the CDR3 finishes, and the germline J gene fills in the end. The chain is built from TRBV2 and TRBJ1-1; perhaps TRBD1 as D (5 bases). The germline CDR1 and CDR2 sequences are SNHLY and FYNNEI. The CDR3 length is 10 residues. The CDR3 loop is CASKGLEAFF. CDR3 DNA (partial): TGTGCCAGCAAGGGACTCGAA. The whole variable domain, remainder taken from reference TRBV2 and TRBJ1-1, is EPEVTQTPSHQVTQMGQEVILRCVPISNHLYFYWYRQILGQKVEFLVSFYNNEISEKSEIFDDQFSVERPDGSNFTLKIRSTKLEDSAMYFCASKGLEAFFGQGTRLTVV.

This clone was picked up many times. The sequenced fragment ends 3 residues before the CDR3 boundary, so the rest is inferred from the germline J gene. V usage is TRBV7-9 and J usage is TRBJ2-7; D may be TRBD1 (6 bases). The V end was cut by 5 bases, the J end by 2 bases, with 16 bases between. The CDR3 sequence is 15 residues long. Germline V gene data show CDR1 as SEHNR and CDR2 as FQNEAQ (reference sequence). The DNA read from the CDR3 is TGTGCCAGCAGCGACATGGGGGCCCGGGCCTACGAG. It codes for CASSDMGARAYE. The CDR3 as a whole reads CASSDMGARAYEQYF.

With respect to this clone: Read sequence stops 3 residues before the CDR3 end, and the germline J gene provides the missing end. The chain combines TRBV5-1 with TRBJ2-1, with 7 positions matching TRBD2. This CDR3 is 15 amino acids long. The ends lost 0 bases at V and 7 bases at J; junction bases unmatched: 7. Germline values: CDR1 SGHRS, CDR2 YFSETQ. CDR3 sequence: CASSLGSSGGNEQFF. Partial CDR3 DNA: TGCGCCAGCAGCTTGGGGTCTAGCGGAGGGAATGAG.

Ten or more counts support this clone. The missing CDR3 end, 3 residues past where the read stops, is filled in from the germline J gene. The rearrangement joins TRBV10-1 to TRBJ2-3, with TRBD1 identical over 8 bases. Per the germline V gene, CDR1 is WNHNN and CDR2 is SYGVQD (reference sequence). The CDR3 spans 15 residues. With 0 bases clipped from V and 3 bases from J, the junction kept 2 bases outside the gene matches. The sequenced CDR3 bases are TGCGCCAGCAGTGAGTCCGGACAGGGTACAGATACG. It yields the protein CASSESGQGTDT. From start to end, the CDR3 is CASSESGQGTDTQYF.

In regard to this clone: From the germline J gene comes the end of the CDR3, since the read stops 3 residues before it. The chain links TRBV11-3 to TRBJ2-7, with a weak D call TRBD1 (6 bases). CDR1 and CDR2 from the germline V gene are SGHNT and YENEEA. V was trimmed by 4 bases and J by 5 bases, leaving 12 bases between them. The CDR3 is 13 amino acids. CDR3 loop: CASSSGAGDEQYF. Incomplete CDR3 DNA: TGTGCCAGCAGCTCAGGGGCAGGGGACGAG. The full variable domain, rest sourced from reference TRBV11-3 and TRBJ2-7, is EAGVVQSPRYKIIEKKQPVAFWCNPISGHNTLYWYLQNLGQGPELLIRYENEEAVDDSQLPKDRFSAERLKGVDSTLKIQPAELGDSAVYLCASSSGAGDEQYFGPGTRLTVT.

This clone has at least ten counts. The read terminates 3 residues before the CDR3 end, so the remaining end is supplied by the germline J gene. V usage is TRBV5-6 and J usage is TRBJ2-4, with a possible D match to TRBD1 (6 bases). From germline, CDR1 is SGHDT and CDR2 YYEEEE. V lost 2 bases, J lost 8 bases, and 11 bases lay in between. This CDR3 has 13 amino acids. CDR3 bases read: TGTGCCAGCAGCTTACAGGGAACTGACATT. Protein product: CASSLQGTDI. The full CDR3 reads CASSLQGTDIQYF.

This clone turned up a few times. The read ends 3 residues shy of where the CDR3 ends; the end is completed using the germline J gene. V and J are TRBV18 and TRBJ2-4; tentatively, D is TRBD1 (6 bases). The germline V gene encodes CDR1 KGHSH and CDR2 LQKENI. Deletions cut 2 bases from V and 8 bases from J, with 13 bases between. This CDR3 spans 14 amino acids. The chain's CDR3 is CASSPGGFGDIQYF. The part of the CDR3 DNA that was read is TGTGCCAGCTCACCAGGGGGCTTCGGAGACATT.